This entry lists 30 T cell receptor beta chains sequenced from one sample in a study of neurological immune-mediated disorders. TCRdb passed the 5' RACE reads through MiXCR, listing each CDR3 protein once. The sample has more than 50,000 distinct CDR3 sequences; 3% to 4% are singletons. Sequenced sample: PBMCs. The receptor set was obtained from a woman aged 60-75 years with multiple sclerosis.

This clonotype was detected many times. The chain is built from TRBV6-2 or TRBV6-3 and TRBJ2-3, with 11 bases matching TRBD2. Germline V gene sequence: CDR1 MNHEY, CDR2 SVGEGT. CDR3 length: 17 residues. V lost 6 bases, J lost 0 bases, and 8 bases stayed unmatched. The CDR3 protein is CASRYLAGGHSTDTQYF. The DNA for the CDR3 is TGTGCCAGCAGATATCTAGCGGGAGGCCATAGCACAGATACGCAGTATTTT.

In its sample, this clonotype was seen many times. V gene TRBV11-2 combines with J gene TRBJ1-1, with D perhaps matching TRBD1 (6 bases). Germline V lookup: CDR1 SGHAT, CDR2 FQNNGV. With 0 bases removed from V and 4 bases from J, the gap between germline ends came to 9 bases. The CDR3 extends over 14 amino acids. The CDR3 spells CASSLDLGATEAFF. The CDR3 nucleotides are TGTGCCAGCAGCTTAGATTTGGGGGCCACTGAAGCTTTCTTT.

This clonotype was recorded many times. The V gene is TRBV20-1, the J gene TRBJ1-2; 7 bases match TRBD1. The V segment lost 1 base and the J segment 4 bases; nucleotides outside the gene matches: 3. There are 13 residues in the CDR3. CDR1 DFQATT and CDR2 SNEGSKA come from the germline V gene (reference sequence). CDR3 loop: CSARVGTAYGYTF. Here the CDR3 DNA reads TGCAGTGCTAGAGTGGGGACAGCCTATGGCTACACCTTC.

The V gene is TRBV5-1, the J gene TRBJ2-1; D may be TRBD2 (6 bases). Germline V gives CDR1 SGHRS, CDR2 YFSETQ. V was pared by 3 bases and J by 0 bases, with 22 bases between. CDR3 length: 19 residues. Here the CDR3 DNA reads TGCGCCAGCAGCTATCGACCAACCGGGACTCCAAGCTCCTACAATGAGCAGTTCTTC. Translated, it gives CASSYRPTGTPSSYNEQFF.

This clonotype was seen repeatedly, ten times or more. The chain uses TRBV5-1 and TRBJ1-5; D is unclear. The germline gives CDR1 SGHRS, CDR2 YFSETQ. Trimming pared 0 bases from V and 0 bases from J, leaving 7 bases between. The CDR3 sequence is 15 residues long. The CDR3 DNA sequence: TGCGCCAGCAGCTTGGGGCTGAATAGCAATCAGCCCCAGCATTTT. Its protein is CASSLGLNSNQPQHF. Full variable domain (outside the CDR3, taken from reference TRBV5-1 and TRBJ1-5): KAGVTQTPRYLIKTRGQQVTLSCSPISGHRSVSWYQQTPGQGLQFLFEYFSETQRNKGNFPGRFSGRQFSNSRSEMNVSTLELGDSALYLCASSLGLNSNQPQHFGDGTRLSIL.

This clonotype was counted at least ten times. J is TRBJ2-5 and V is TRBV5-1; 12 bases match TRBD2. CDR1 SGHRS and CDR2 YFSETQ come from the germline V gene. This CDR3 region has 15 residues. Trimming cost V 5 bases and J 0 bases; bases outside gene matches: 2. CDR3 protein: CASSRLAGDQETQYF. In DNA form, the CDR3 reads TGCGCCAGCAGTCGACTAGCGGGGGACCAAGAGACCCAGTACTTC.

This clonotype was counted many times. The CDR3 region has the DNA TGCGCCAGCAGCTCGACATCGGCGAGAGGAAACACCATATATTTT. Translating it yields CASSSTSARGNTIYF. The chain uses TRBV5-1 and TRBJ1-3; D remains ambiguous. CDR1 is SGHRS, CDR2 YFSETQ, per germline. The CDR3 runs to 15 residues. Trimming removed 3 bases from V and 4 bases from J, with 14 bases in between.

This clonotype appeared many times. This chain uses TRBV5-1 with TRBJ2-7, with 8 bases matching TRBD2. Looked up from germline, CDR1 is SGHRS and CDR2 is YFSETQ. Trimming cost V 5 bases and J 0 bases; bases outside gene matches: 7. This CDR3 has 15 residues. CDR3 in DNA: TGCGCCAGCAGGGGCGGACTAGCTTCCTCCTACGAGCAGTACTTC. Amino acids: CASRGGLASSYEQYF. Complete variable domain (other parts from reference TRBV5-1 and TRBJ2-7): KAGVTQTPRYLIKTRGQQVTLSCSPISGHRSVSWYQQTPGQGLQFLFEYFSETQRNKGNFPGRFSGRQFSNSRSEMNVSTLELGDSALYLCASRGGLASSYEQYFGPGTRLTVT.

This clonotype was seen many times. This chain uses TRBV28 with TRBJ2-7; D remains ambiguous. This CDR3 has 11 residues. Germline loops: CDR1 MDHEN, CDR2 SYDVKM. Between the trimmed V and J ends, which lost 4 bases and 3 bases, there was a span of 4 bases. CDR3 region: CASSSNYEQYF. CDR3 bases: TGTGCCAGCAGTTCCAACTACGAGCAGTACTTC.

This clonotype was seen at least ten times. The CDR3 region is CASSLVSEKLFF. CDR3 sequence (DNA): TGTGCCAGCAGCTTGGTGTCCGAAAAACTGTTTTTT. This rearrangement joins TRBV5-6 to TRBJ1-4; D is undetermined. V was clipped by 0 bases and J by 8 bases, with 5 bases between them. Germline V gene sequence: CDR1 SGHDT, CDR2 YYEEEE. This CDR3 region has 12 residues.

This clonotype was counted ten times or more. CDR3 loop: CRAGMGTEAFF. As DNA, the CDR3 is TGCAGGGCAGGGATGGGCACTGAAGCTTTCTTT. The chain employs TRBV20-1 and TRBJ1-1; D might be TRBD1 (5 bases). This CDR3 contains 11 residues. Per germline, CDR1 DFQATT and CDR2 SNEGSKA (reference sequence).

This clonotype was seen many times. The V and J genes are TRBV5-1 and TRBJ2-3, with 9 bases that match TRBD1. There are 16 residues in the CDR3. V lost 0 bases, J lost 1 base, and 3 bases stayed unmatched. Germline CDR1 and CDR2: SGHRS and YFSETQ. CDR3 amino acids: CASSLGDRAGTDTQYF. In DNA form, the CDR3 reads TGCGCCAGCAGCTTGGGGGACAGGGCTGGCACAGATACGCAGTATTTT.

This clonotype was detected many times. V is TRBV7-8 and J is TRBJ2-7, with D perhaps TRBD2 (6 bases). The V gene's germline CDR1 is SGHVS and CDR2 FQNEAQ. The CDR3 sequence is 14 residues long. The ends were cut back, 1 base at V and 4 bases at J, with 11 bases in the middle. CDR3 sequence reads: CASSLVGGSYEQYF. CDR3 nucleotides: TGTGCCAGCAGCTTAGTGGGAGGTAGTTACGAGCAGTACTTC.

This clonotype was seen repeatedly, ten times or more. V and J are TRBV3-1 and TRBJ2-7, with 8 bases lining up with TRBD1. Germline CDR1 reads LGHDT; CDR2 reads YNNKEL (reference sequence). The CDR3 runs 16 residues. The trim removed 1 base at V and 3 bases at J, leaving 8 bases unmatched. CDR3: CASSQGEKTGVYEQYF. The CDR3 region has the DNA TGTGCCAGCAGCCAAGGCGAAAAGACAGGGGTCTACGAGCAGTACTTC.

A word on this clonotype: It may be a read error: a sequence one base away is much more abundant. The V gene is TRBV9, the J gene TRBJ2-1; TRBD2 might be the D (6 bases). There are 16 residues in the CDR3. V lost 0 bases, J lost 4 bases, and 14 bases lay in between. From germline, CDR1 is SGDLS and CDR2 YYNGEE. DNA for the CDR3: TGTGCCAGCAGCGTAGGACTAGGGAAAGGATACAATGAGCAGTTCTTC. Encoded protein: CASSVGLGKGYNEQFF.

This clonotype was recorded at least ten times. This chain joins TRBV5-1 and TRBJ2-3, with 9 bases aligning to TRBD2. V trimming: 4 bases; J trimming: 3 bases; junction bases outside the gene matches: 12. The V gene's germline CDR1 is SGHRS and CDR2 YFSETQ. The CDR3 consists of 17 residues. The chain's CDR3 is CASSVTPSAGGTDTQYF. CDR3 DNA: TGCGCCAGCAGCGTGACACCCTCGGCGGGAGGGACAGATACGCAGTATTTT.

A remark on this clonotype: This may arise from a read error, as a much more abundant clone is one base away. The V and J genes are TRBV27 and TRBJ1-6, with D maybe TRBD1 (6 bases). The CDR3 length is 14 residues. Germline V gene sequence: CDR1 MNHEY, CDR2 SMNVEV (reference sequence). CDR3 nucleotides: TGTGCCAGCAGACGGGACATCGATAATTCACACCTCCACTTT. It yields the protein CASRRDIDNSHLHF.

This clonotype was picked up many times. V is TRBV20-1 and J is TRBJ2-7; 7 nucleotides line up with TRBD1. V lost 3 bases to trimming and J lost 2 bases; unmatched junction nucleotides: 13. From germline, CDR1 is DFQATT and CDR2 SNEGSKA (reference sequence). The CDR3 has 16 amino acids. CDR3 sequence: CSASAPLRDRPYEQYF. The CDR3 coding sequence is TGCAGTGCTAGCGCACCCCTACGGGACAGACCCTACGAGCAGTACTTC.

This clonotype was counted ten times or more. The CDR3 nucleotides are TGCAGTGCTAGAGATATGGTCTCCGGGACTAGCGGGGGGGCCTTTGCGAATACGCAGTATTTT. Its protein product is CSARDMVSGTSGGAFANTQYF. The V gene is TRBV20-1, the J gene TRBJ2-3; 16 bases are a match to TRBD2. Trimming took 0 bases from V and 7 from J; bases not matched to a gene: 19. The CDR3 covers 21 residues. CDR1 and CDR2 from the germline V gene are DFQATT and SNEGSKA (reference sequence).

This clonotype has at least ten counts. The chain employs TRBV5-5 and TRBJ2-7, with TRBD2 identical over 16 bases. Germline assignment: CDR1 SGHKS and CDR2 YYEKEE (reference sequence). The CDR3 runs 20 residues. With 4 bases clipped from V and 4 bases from J, the junction kept 17 bases outside the gene matches. The CDR3 spells CASSRATGTSGGASRYEQYF. The DNA of the CDR3 is TGTGCCAGCAGCAGGGCAACCGGGACTAGCGGGGGGGCGTCCCGTTACGAGCAGTACTTC.

At least ten counts were recorded for this clonotype. This rearrangement joins TRBV12-3 or TRBV12-4 to TRBJ1-2; 8 bases agree with TRBD1. V gave up 1 base and J gave up 3 bases; unmatched junction bases: 1. The CDR3 loop spans 14 amino acids. The CDR3 sequence is CASSLVTGDYGYTF. The CDR3 nucleotides are TGTGCCAGCAGTTTAGTGACAGGGGACTATGGCTACACCTTC.

At least ten counts were recorded for this clonotype. V is TRBV5-1 and J is TRBJ2-7; perhaps TRBD1 as D (5 bases). The CDR3 is 17 residues long. V was shortened by 1 base and J by 2 bases, with 19 bases between the two germline ends. CDR1 is SGHRS and CDR2 is YFSETQ in the germline V gene. CDR3 bases: TGCGCCAGCAGCTTGAGGGGCGACGAGGACCATCCCTACGAGCAGTACTTC. Its translation is CASSLRGDEDHPYEQYF. Based on the CDR3 plus reference TRBV5-1 and TRBJ2-7, the full variable domain is KAGVTQTPRYLIKTRGQQVTLSCSPISGHRSVSWYQQTPGQGLQFLFEYFSETQRNKGNFPGRFSGRQFSNSRSEMNVSTLELGDSALYLCASSLRGDEDHPYEQYFGPGTRLTVT.

This clonotype was observed many times. The rearrangement uses TRBV6-2 or TRBV6-3 and TRBJ2-1, with 13 bases lining up with TRBD2. CDR1 and CDR2 from the germline V gene are MNHEY and SVGEGT. The junction had 6 bases not matched to a gene; V was cut back by 1 base and J by 0 bases. The CDR3 consists of 19 residues. The CDR3 is CASSYYRGLAGASYNEQFF. The CDR3 DNA reads TGTGCCAGCAGTTACTACCGAGGACTAGCGGGGGCCTCCTACAATGAGCAGTTCTTC.

This clonotype occurred many times. This chain links TRBV4-1 with TRBJ2-7; 10 nucleotides align to TRBD2. The junction had 7 bases not matched to a gene; V was cut back by 0 bases and J by 5 bases. CDR3 length: 16 residues. Looked up from germline, CDR1 is MGHRA and CDR2 is YSYEKL. The CDR3 reads CASSQEATSGTHEQYF. CDR3 in DNA: TGCGCCAGCAGCCAAGAAGCCACTAGCGGGACCCACGAGCAGTACTTC.

This clonotype appeared many times. J is TRBJ2-1 and V is TRBV28; no firm D call. The length of the CDR3 is 13 residues. Trimming cost V 7 bases and J 5 bases, with 12 bases left between them. Per germline, CDR1 MDHEN and CDR2 SYDVKM. The CDR3 sequence is CASKSFRNNEQFF. CDR3 DNA sequence: TGTGCCAGCAAATCGTTCAGGAACAATGAGCAGTTCTTC.

This clonotype was seen at least ten times. The rearrangement uses TRBV15 and TRBJ2-3; D not resolved. The length of the CDR3 is 14 residues. V lost 2 bases and J 2 bases, leaving 8 bases between the germline ends. Germline-derived CDR1 and CDR2 are LNHNV and YYDKDF (reference sequence). The CDR3 sequence is CATSRLDLTDTQYF. CDR3 bases: TGTGCCACCAGCAGACTAGACCTCACAGATACGCAGTATTTT.

This clonotype was seen ten or more times. One base away lies a much larger clone, so this may be a sequencing read error. This CDR3 fails to terminate in the conserved phenylalanine or tryptophan, so it likely reflects a read error. CDR3 amino acids: CASSHRGAGANVLTC. The CDR3 coding sequence is TGCGCCAGCAGCCACAGGGGCGCGGGGGCCAACGTCCTGACTTGC. The chain links TRBV5-1 to TRBJ2-6; TRBD1 matches 7 bases. With 4 bases clipped from V and 4 bases from J, the junction kept 5 bases outside the gene matches. The CDR3 loop spans 15 amino acids. CDR1 and CDR2 from the germline V gene are SGHRS and YFSETQ.

There are many counts of this clonotype. The chain carries TRBV7-9 and TRBJ2-7; D is perhaps TRBD1 (8 bases). This CDR3 contains 14 residues. V shed 5 bases and J shed 3 bases, with 14 bases lying between them. Germline CDR1 and CDR2: SEHNR and FQNEAQ (reference sequence). CDR3 DNA sequence: TGTGCCAGCAGCCACACAGGGGGGGTCTACGAGCAGTACTTC. It yields the protein CASSHTGGVYEQYF.

This clonotype was seen at least ten times. This sequence joins TRBV20-1 and TRBJ2-1; D is perhaps TRBD2 (7 bases). Trimming removed 8 bases from V and 7 bases from J, with 18 bases in between. The V gene's germline CDR1 is DFQATT and CDR2 SNEGSKA (reference sequence). This CDR3 region has 13 residues. CDR3 loop: CSLRGARVNEQFF. DNA for the CDR3: TGCAGTCTCCGGGGGGCCCGGGTGAATGAGCAGTTCTTC.

This clonotype was picked up many times. The rearrangement links TRBV15 to TRBJ2-5; D uncertain. The CDR3 totals 14 residues. V was pared by 4 bases and J by 7 bases, with 16 bases between. Germline-derived CDR1 and CDR2 are LNHNV and YYDKDF (reference sequence). CDR3 protein: CATSNLMTGRTQYF. CDR3 DNA: TGTGCCACCAGCAACTTAATGACCGGACGGACCCAGTACTTC. Full variable domain (remainder filled in from reference TRBV15 and TRBJ2-5): DAMVIQNPRYQVTQFGKPVTLSCSQTLNHNVMYWYQQKSSQAPKLLFHYYDKDFNNEADTPDNFQSRRPNTSFCFLDIRSPGLGDTAMYLCATSNLMTGRTQYFGPGTRLLVL.